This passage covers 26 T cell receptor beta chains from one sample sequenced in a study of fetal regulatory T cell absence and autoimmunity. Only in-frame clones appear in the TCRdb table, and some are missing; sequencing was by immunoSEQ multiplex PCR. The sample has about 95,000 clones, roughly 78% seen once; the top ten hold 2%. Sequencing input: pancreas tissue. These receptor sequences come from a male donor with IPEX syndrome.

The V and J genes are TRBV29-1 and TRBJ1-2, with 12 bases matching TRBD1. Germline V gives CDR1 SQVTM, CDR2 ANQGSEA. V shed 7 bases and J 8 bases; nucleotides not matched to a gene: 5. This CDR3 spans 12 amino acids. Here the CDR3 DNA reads TGCAGCGCTTCGGGACAGGGGGCCGGCTACACCTTC. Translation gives CSASGQGAGYTF.

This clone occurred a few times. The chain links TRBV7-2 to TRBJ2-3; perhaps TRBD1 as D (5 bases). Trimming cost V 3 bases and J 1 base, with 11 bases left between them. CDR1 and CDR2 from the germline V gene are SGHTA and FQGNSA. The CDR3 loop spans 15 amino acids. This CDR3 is CASSFRTRGTDTQYF. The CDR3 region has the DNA TGTGCCAGCAGCTTTCGGACCAGGGGCACAGATACGCAGTATTTT.

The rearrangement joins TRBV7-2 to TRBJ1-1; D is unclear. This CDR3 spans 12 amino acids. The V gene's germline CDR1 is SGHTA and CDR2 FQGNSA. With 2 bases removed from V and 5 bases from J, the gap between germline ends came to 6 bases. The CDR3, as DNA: TGTGCCAGCAGCTTATTAACGACTGAAGCTTTCTTT. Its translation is CASSLLTTEAFF.

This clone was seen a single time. CDR3 DNA: TGCGCCAGCAGCCAAGGTCCTGTGGCGGGTGAGGAAGCTTTCTTT. Its protein product is CASSQGPVAGEEAFF. J is TRBJ1-1 and V is TRBV4-1, with D unclear. V was shortened by 1 base and J by 8 bases, with 17 bases between the two germline ends. CDR3 length: 15 residues. Germline V lookup: CDR1 MGHRA, CDR2 YSYEKL.

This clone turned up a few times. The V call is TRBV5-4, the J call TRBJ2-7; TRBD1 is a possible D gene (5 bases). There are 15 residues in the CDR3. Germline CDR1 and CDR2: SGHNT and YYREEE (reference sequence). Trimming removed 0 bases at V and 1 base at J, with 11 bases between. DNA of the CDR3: TGTGCCAGCAGCTTGGCCGTGGACATATCCTACGAGCAGTACTTC. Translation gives CASSLAVDISYEQYF.

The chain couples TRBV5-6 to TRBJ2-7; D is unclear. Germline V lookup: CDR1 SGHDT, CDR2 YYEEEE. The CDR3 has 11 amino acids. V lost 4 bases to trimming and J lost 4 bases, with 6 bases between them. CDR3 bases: TGTGCCAGCAGCACGACATACGAGCAGTACTTC. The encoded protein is CASSTTYEQYF.

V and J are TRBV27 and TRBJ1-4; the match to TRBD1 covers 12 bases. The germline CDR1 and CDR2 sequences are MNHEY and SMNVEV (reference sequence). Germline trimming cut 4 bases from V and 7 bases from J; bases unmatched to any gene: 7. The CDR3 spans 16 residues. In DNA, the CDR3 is TGTGCCAGCAGTTCCCCCTCGGGACAGGGGGCTGAAAAACTGTTTTTT. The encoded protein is CASSSPSGQGAEKLFF. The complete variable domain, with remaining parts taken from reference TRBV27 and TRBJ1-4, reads EAQVTQNPRYLITVTGKKLTVTCSQNMNHEYMSWYRQDPGLGLRQIYYSMNVEVTDKGDVPEGYKVSRKEKRNFPLILESPSPNQTSLYFCASSSPSGQGAEKLFFGSGTQLSVL.

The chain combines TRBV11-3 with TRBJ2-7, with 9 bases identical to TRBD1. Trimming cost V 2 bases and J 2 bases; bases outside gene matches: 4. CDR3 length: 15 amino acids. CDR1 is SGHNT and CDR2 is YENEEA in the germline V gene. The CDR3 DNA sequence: TGTGCCAGCAGCTTATCGGGACAGGGACCCTACGAGCAGTACTTC. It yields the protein CASSLSGQGPYEQYF.

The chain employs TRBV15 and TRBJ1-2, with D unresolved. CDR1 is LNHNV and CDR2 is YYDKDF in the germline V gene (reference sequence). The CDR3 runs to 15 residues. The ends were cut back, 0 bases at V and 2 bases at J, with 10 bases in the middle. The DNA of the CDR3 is TGTGCCACCAGCAGAGATCCGGACGGCAACTATGGCTACACCTTC. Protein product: CATSRDPDGNYGYTF.

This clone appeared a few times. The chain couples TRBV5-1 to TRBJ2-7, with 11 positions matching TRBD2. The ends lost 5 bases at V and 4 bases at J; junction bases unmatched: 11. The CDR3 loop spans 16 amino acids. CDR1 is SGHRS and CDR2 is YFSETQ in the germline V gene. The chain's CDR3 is CASRPSSSGRNYEQYF. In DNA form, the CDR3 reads TGCGCCAGCAGGCCTAGCTCTAGCGGGAGGAATTACGAGCAGTACTTC.

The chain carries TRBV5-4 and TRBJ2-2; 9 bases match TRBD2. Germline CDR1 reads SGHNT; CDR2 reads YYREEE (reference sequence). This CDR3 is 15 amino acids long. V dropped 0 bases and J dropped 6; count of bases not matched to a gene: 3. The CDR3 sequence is CASSLAAGGPGELFF. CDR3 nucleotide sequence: TGTGCCAGCAGCTTGGCAGCGGGGGGACCCGGGGAGCTGTTTTTT.

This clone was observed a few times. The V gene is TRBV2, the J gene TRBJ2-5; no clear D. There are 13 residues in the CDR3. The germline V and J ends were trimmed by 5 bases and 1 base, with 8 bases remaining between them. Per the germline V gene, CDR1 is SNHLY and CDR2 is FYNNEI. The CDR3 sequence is CASSLDFQETQYF. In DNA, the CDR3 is TGTGCCAGCAGTTTAGACTTCCAAGAGACCCAGTACTTC.

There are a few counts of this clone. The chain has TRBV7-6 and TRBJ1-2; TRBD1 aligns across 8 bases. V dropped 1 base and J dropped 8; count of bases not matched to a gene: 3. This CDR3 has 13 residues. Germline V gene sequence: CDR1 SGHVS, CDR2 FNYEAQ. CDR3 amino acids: CASSLGTGSGYTF. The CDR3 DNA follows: TGTGCCAGCAGCTTAGGGACAGGGAGCGGCTACACCTTC.

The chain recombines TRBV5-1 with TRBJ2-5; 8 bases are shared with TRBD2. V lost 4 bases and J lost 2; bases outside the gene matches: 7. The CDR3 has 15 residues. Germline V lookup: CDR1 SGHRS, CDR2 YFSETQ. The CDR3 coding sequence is TGCGCCAGCAGCCCGGTACTAGCGGTACAAGAGACCCAGTACTTC. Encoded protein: CASSPVLAVQETQYF.

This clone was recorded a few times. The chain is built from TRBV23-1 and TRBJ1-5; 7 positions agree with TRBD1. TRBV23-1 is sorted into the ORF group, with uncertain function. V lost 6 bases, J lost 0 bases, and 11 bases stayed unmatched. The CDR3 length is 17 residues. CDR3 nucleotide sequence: TGCGCCAGCAGACCGACAGGGAGCATATATAGCAATCAGCCCCAGCATTTT. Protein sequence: CASRPTGSIYSNQPQHF.

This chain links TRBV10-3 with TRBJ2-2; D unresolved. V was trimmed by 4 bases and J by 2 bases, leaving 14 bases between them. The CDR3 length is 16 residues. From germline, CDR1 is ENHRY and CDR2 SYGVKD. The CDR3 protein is CAISGLGTFNTGELFF. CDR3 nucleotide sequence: TGTGCCATCAGTGGGCTAGGAACCTTCAACACCGGGGAGCTGTTTTTT.

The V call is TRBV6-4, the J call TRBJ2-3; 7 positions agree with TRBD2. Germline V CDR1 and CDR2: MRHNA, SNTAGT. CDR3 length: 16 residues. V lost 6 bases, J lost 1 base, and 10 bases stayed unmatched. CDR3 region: CASSLTPGGGTDTQYF. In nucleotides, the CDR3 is TGTGCCAGCAGCCTGACACCTGGGGGGGGCACAGATACGCAGTATTTT.

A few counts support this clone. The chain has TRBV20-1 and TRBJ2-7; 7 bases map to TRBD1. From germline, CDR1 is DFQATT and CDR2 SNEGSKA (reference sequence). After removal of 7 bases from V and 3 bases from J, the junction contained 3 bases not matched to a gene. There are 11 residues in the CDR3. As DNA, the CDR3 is TGCAGTGTCCCAGGGGGCTACGAGCAGTACTTC. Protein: CSVPGGYEQYF.

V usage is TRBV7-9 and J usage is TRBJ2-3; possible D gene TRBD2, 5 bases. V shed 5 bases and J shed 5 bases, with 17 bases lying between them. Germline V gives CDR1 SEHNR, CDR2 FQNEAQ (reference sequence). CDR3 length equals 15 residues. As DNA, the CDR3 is TGTGCCAGCAGCGCCACAAGGAGGTGGGGAGATACGCAGTATTTT. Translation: CASSATRRWGDTQYF.

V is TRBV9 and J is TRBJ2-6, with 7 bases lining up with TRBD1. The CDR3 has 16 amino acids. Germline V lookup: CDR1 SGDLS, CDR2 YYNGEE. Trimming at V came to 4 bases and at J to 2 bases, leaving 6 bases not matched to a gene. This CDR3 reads CASSPQTGTGANVLTF. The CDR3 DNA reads TGTGCCAGCAGCCCCCAGACAGGGACTGGGGCCAACGTCCTGACTTTC.

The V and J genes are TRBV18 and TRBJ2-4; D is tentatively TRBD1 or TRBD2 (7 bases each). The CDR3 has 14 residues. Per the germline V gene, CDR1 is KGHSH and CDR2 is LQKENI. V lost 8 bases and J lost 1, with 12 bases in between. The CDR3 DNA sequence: TGTGCCAGCCAGGGGGGGAACGCCAAAAACATTCAGTACTTC. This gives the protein CASQGGNAKNIQYF.

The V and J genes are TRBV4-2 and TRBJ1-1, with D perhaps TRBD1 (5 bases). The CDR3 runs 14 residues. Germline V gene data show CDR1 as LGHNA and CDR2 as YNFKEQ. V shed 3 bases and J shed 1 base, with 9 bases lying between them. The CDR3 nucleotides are TGTGCCAGCAGCCATCCCGGGACGAACACTGAAGCTTTCTTT. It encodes CASSHPGTNTEAFF.

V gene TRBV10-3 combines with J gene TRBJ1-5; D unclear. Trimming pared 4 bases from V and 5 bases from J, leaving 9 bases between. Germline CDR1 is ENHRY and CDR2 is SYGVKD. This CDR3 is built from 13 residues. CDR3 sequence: CAISGSWDQPQHF. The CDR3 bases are TGTGCCATCAGTGGCAGCTGGGATCAGCCCCAGCATTTT.

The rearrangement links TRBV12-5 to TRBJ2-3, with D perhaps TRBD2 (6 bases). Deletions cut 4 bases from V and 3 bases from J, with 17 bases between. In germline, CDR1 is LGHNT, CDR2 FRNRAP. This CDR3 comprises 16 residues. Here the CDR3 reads CASGYDCGKCTDTQYF. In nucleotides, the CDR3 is TGTGCTAGTGGTTACGATTGCGGGAAATGTACAGATACGCAGTATTTT.

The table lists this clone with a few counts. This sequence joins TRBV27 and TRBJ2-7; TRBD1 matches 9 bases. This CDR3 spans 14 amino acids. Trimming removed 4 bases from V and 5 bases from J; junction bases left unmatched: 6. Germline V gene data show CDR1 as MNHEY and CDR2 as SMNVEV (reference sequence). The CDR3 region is CASSSWDRVHEQYF. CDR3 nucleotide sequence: TGTGCCAGCAGTTCCTGGGACAGGGTCCACGAGCAGTACTTC.

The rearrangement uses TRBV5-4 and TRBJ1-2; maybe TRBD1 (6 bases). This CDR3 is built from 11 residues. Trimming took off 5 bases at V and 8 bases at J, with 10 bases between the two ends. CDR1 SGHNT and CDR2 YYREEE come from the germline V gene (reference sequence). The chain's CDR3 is CASRYRDGYTF. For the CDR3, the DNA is TGTGCCAGCAGGTACAGGGACGGCTACACCTTC.